Following are 18 T cell receptor beta chains from one sample sequenced in a study of monozygotic twins with inflammatory bowel disease. TCRdb re-called the 5' RACE reads and catalogs CDR3 proteins one per entry, DNA excluded. The sample has 210,000 or so distinct CDR3 sequences; the top ten hold roughly 7.1%. Specimen: blood. These receptors were taken from a human donor with ulcerative colitis or Crohn's disease, or a healthy co-twin of an affected twin (not recorded which).

The rearrangement joins TRBV5-4 to TRBJ2-5. The CDR3 length is 16 residues. CDR1 is SGHNT and CDR2 is YYREEE in the germline V gene (reference sequence). The CDR3 here is CASSEGSGRFGETQYF.

This chain links TRBV7-9 with TRBJ1-2; the TRBD1 assignment by TCRdb is unverifiable without DNA. The germline gives CDR1 SEHNR, CDR2 FQNEAQ (reference sequence). The CDR3 loop spans 14 amino acids. CDR3 in amino acids: CASSIHQGTHGYTF.

The J gene is TRBJ1-2, the V gene TRBV5-1; TCRdb selects TRBD1, and the lack of DNA leaves this call unchecked. The CDR3 runs 13 residues. Germline CDR1 is SGHRS and CDR2 is YFSETQ. CDR3 sequence reads: CASSAGGADGYTF.

The V call is TRBV7-8, the J call TRBJ2-5; TCRdb's D call, TRBD1, is unchecked because there is no DNA. Germline CDR1 SGHVS, CDR2 FQNEAQ. The CDR3 consists of 11 residues. CDR3 loop: CASSLPGTQYF.

This chain connects TRBV20-1 to TRBJ2-1; TCRdb calls TRBD2, which cannot be checked without DNA. Germline CDR1 is DFQATT and CDR2 is SNEGSKA (reference sequence). The CDR3 has 19 residues. The CDR3 loop reads CSATGGGLAGGGAYNEQFF.

This chain links TRBV5-6 with TRBJ2-1; as DNA is missing, the TRBD1 call by TCRdb cannot be tested. The CDR3 is made up of 16 amino acids. Per germline, CDR1 SGHDT and CDR2 YYEEEE. CDR3 residues: CASSFPDRGRSNEQFF.

The chain uses TRBV7-2 and TRBJ1-1; the TCRdb D gene call, TRBD1, has no DNA to confirm it. Germline CDR1 reads SGHTA; CDR2 reads FQGNSA. There are 15 residues in the CDR3. The chain's CDR3 is CASSLYRNMNTEAFF.

This chain connects TRBV7-9 to TRBJ1-2; TCRdb gives TRBD1 as the D gene, but with no DNA this cannot be confirmed. Germline V lookup: CDR1 SEHNR, CDR2 FQNEAQ (reference sequence). CDR3 length: 13 residues. The chain's CDR3 is CASSLVSGYGYTF.

This chain connects TRBV29-1 to TRBJ2-7; TCRdb returns TRBD1, unconfirmable since there is no DNA. Germline V lookup: CDR1 SQVTM, CDR2 ANQGSEA. The CDR3 has 14 residues. The CDR3 spells CSVVGDRGRGEQYF.

The chain is built from TRBV20-1 and TRBJ2-3. The CDR3 is 15 residues long. Germline CDR1 DFQATT, CDR2 SNEGSKA (reference sequence). The CDR3 region is CSARGGESSTDTQYF.

The rearrangement joins TRBV20-1 to TRBJ2-2; with no DNA, the TCRdb D assignment of TRBD1 cannot be verified. Germline V gene data show CDR1 as DFQATT and CDR2 as SNEGSKA (reference sequence). The CDR3 has 16 amino acids. The CDR3 region is CSARGAGTGGTGELFF.

CDR3 loop: CSAGTGAYMNTEAFF. The rearrangement joins TRBV20-1 to TRBJ1-1; TCRdb's D call of TRBD1 is untestable without DNA. The length of the CDR3 is 15 residues. CDR1 and CDR2 (germline): DFQATT, SNEGSKA (reference sequence).

The chain is built from TRBV5-8 and TRBJ2-7. CDR3 length: 14 amino acids. Per the germline V gene, CDR1 is SGHTS and CDR2 is YDEGEE. This chain's CDR3 is CASSFADSSYEQYF.

The V gene is TRBV7-8, the J gene TRBJ2-7; TCRdb picks TRBD1, but there is no DNA to check that call. The CDR3 sequence is 15 residues long. Germline V gene sequence: CDR1 SGHVS, CDR2 FQNEAQ. The CDR3: CASNLLTGGSYEQYF.

CDR3 sequence reads: CASNPSGTGFYEQYF. The rearrangement joins TRBV9 to TRBJ2-7; checking the TCRdb D call of TRBD1 is not possible without DNA. Per germline, CDR1 SGDLS and CDR2 YYNGEE. This CDR3 is 15 amino acids long.

The rearrangement joins TRBV6-2 or TRBV6-3 to TRBJ1-5. CDR1 MNHEY and CDR2 SVGEGT come from the germline V gene. The CDR3 extends over 17 amino acids. CDR3 sequence: CASSYGSISVSNQPQHF.

The V call is TRBV7-8, the J call TRBJ2-1; TCRdb's D call, TRBD1, is unchecked because there is no DNA. Germline V gene sequence: CDR1 SGHVS, CDR2 FQNEAQ. There are 13 residues in the CDR3. CDR3 loop: CASSTGKWNEQFF.

The chain combines TRBV6-5 with TRBJ2-4. This CDR3 is 13 amino acids long. The V gene's germline CDR1 is MNHEY and CDR2 SVGAGI. The CDR3 spells CASRREPETIQYF.